This section outlines one T cell receptor beta chain sequence together with its context. The antigen remains undetermined. The sample is drawn from a study of CD8 T cells in Susac syndrome. Overall study results and limits: TCR sequencing and HLA analysis covered a relatively small number of individuals.

Random-hexamer reverse transcription was applied to roughly 0.5 to 1 ug RNA. MiXCR was run by TCRdb on the immunoSEQ multiplex PCR reads, yielding one entry per CDR3 protein. Of 120,000 or so distinct CDR3 sequences in the sample, around 94% are singletons; the top ten hold approximately 0.22%. This CDR3 region has 12 residues. Trimming cost V 6 bases and J 4 bases, with 8 bases left between them. This TCR was sampled from a human donor with Susac syndrome. The sequencing sample was made of CD8+ T cells from PBMCs. The chain carries TRBV12-3 or TRBV12-4 and TRBJ2-3; no clear D. The CDR3 nucleotides are TGTGCCAGCAGCCCAGAGGCAGATACGCAGTATTTT. Encoded protein: CASSPEADTQYF.